This T cell receptor (beta chain) was profiled in a study of T cells in Graves' hyperthyroidism and ophthalmopathy. Study-level findings and limits: Blood also held most thyroid clonotypes expanded beyond 0.001.

The ends lost 11 bases at V and 5 bases at J; junction bases unmatched: 11. Germline V gene sequence: CDR1 SNHLY, CDR2 FYNNEI. CDR3 length equals 14 residues. This clonotype was detected many times. Its antigen is currently unknown. Those with hyperthyroidism were 18 to 65 years old, newly diagnosed, and ill for under 2 months. Clinical symptoms, serum thyroxine and TRAb, thyroid ultrasound and orbital computed tomography were used for the diagnoses. From RNA transcripts, TCR beta CDR3 regions were amplified. With the HTBI primer set, the TCR CDR3 went through a first round of RT-PCR. TCRdb re-derived calls from the multiplex PCR reads in MiXCR, one entry per CDR3 protein. The sample holds fewer than 350,000 distinct CDR3 sequences, roughly an eighth seen once.

The V gene is TRBV2, the J gene TRBJ1-1; 10 bases line up with TRBD1. Material: blood. This sequence was found in a woman aged 40 to 49 with Graves' hyperthyroidism. This chain's CDR3 is CAGRTGGRETEAFF. CDR3 DNA: TGTGCCGGACGGACAGGGGGAAGGGAAACTGAAGCTTTCTTT.